The present T cell receptor beta chain was sequenced within a study of vaccination effects on CD4 cells after COVID-19 (dated by TCRdb to between 2021 and 2023). Describing the broader study: Each participant got two doses of an mRNA SARS-CoV-2 vaccine, either BNT162b2 or mRNA-1273. In both COVID-19 convalescent patients and infection-naive vaccine recipients, the study compared SARS-CoV-2 spike-specific CD4+ TCR repertoires from before mRNA vaccination with those from after it. Altogether, about 10 COVID-19 convalescent patients and several SARS-CoV-2-naive healthy vaccine recipients made up the full study. The Oncomine TCR Beta short-read assay on an Illumina iSeq 100 was used to sequence cultures from other donors in the study.

Library preparation used the immunoSEQ multiplex PCR assay. DNA from the cultured and isolated CD4+ T cells underwent TCR beta CDR3 sequencing. Under the source paper's analysis protocol: The analysis removed non-productive TCR sequences, trimmed reads to the CDR3 region, and retained only CDR3s that were 7 or more amino acids long. Antigen-specific clonotypes were identified using the MANAFEST web app by comparison of expansion in peptide wells against reference cultures. For clones to be considered positive, expansion at FDR<0.05 versus reference and all other wells, an odds ratio above 5, and a frequency above 0.1% in two replicate wells were required. A clonotype was defined as cross-reactive if the clonotype was significantly expanded both in SARS-CoV-2 spike wells and in at least one common cold coronavirus spike condition. Levenshtein distance calculated with the stringdist R package was used to assess CDR3 similarity, and unrooted trees were constructed with ape in R 3.6.1. TCRdb obtained this table from immuneACCESS and retained in-frame rearrangements with V and J assigned. These tables miss some clones; where compared with another copy, unresolved V genes account for less than half of the shortfall, and the remainder is unexplained. The V and J calls and clone size were taken over from that table, and D and trimming were inferred from the DNA. In all, the sample holds just under 65,000 clones, and approximately 75% of those were seen once. The ten top clones hold about 4% of the sample.

What the authors observed across the whole study: Marked clonal contraction was observed in both infection-induced and vaccine-induced clones at late post-vaccination timepoints, consistent with waning T cell responses. Among healthy vaccine recipients, nearly all vaccine-induced clones were SARS-CoV-2 mono-reactive, and just 1 of 255 was cross-reactive with common cold coronaviruses. Limitations of the study were the small number of convalescent patients and the absence of early post-infection timepoints.

This clone turned up a few times. The specificity of this receptor is unknown. The record has no base qualities; no much larger clone is one base away. In the ViraFEST assay, PBMC were stimulated with viral peptide pools, and antigen-specific CD4+ T cell clonotypes were then identified by expansion using TCR sequencing. After around ten days of culture, CD4+ T cells were isolated with the EasySep CD4+ T cell isolation kit. Healthy vaccine recipients had no prior SARS-CoV-2 infection, confirmed by negative nucleocapsid antibodies before and after vaccination. Each well held 2 million to 2.5 million PBMC cultured in IMDM containing roughly 5% human AB serum, 8.5 to 10 IU/ml IL-2 and gentamicin, along with approximately 10 ug/ml peptides. Half of the culture medium was replaced with fresh IL-2-containing medium on days 3 and 7. Unless noted otherwise, every peptide stimulation condition was cultured in triplicate wells. Using Ficoll-Paque Plus gradient centrifugation, PBMC were separated from whole blood and then either used fresh or cryopreserved at -140C. The overlapping peptide pools covered the spike proteins of SARS-CoV-2 as well as those of the common cold coronaviruses HCoV-NL63, HCoV-OC43 and HCoV-229E. Genomic DNA was extracted from cultured CD4+ T cells with the QIAamp micro DNA kit.

The clonotype originates from a human donor who received a COVID-19 vaccine. Sequenced here: CD4+ T cells from PBMCs cultured with HCoV-OC43 spike peptides, sampled before COVID-19 vaccination. According to the study, the label for this sample's cell subset or site signals: HCoV-OC43 spike overlapping peptide pool stimulation.

The CDR3 protein sequence reads: CASSLDSVGEQFF. In nucleotide form, the sequence is TGTGCCAGCAGTCTAGACTCGGTGGGGGAGCAGTTCTTC. The sequence links TRBV2 to TRBJ2-1; the D gene is not confidently resolved. Reading the germline V gene gives CDR1 SNHLY and CDR2 FYNNEI. V and J are truncated by 5 bases and 10 bases respectively, leaving an intervening sequence of 15 bases. Inclusive of the bounding cysteine and phenylalanine, the CDR3 is 13 residues long. This entry keeps only the CDR3 DNA: 39 bases, framed from base 1.